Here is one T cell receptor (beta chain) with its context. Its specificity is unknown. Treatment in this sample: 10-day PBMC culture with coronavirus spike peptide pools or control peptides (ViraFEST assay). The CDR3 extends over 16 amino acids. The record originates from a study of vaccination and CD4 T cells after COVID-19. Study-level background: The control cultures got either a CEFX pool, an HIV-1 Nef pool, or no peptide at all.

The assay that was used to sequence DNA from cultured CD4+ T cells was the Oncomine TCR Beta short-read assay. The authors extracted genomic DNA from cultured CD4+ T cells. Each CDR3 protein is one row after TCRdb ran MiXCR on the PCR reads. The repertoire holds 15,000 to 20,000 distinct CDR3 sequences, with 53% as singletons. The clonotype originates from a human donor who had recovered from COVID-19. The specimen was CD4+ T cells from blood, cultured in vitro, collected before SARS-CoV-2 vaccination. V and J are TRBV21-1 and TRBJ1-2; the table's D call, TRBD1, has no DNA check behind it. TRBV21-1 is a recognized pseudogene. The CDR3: CASSWTFLRSINGYTF. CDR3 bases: TGTGCCAGCAGCTGGACATTTCTGCGAAGCATAAATGGCTACACCTTC.